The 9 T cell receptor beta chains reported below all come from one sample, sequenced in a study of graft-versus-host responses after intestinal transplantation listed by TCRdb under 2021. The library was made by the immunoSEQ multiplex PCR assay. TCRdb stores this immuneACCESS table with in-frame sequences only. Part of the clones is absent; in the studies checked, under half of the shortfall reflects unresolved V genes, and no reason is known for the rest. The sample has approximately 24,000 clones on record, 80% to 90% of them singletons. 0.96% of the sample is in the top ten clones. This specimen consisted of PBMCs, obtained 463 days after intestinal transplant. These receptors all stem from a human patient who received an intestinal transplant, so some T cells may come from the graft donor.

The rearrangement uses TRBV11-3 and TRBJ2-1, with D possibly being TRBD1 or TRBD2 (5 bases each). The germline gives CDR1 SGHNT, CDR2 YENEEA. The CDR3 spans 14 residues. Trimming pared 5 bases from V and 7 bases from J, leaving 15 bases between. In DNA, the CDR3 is TGTGCCAGCAGCAAAGACGGGACGTTGAATGAGCAGTTCTTC. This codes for CASSKDGTLNEQFF. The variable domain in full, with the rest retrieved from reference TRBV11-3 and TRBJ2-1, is EAGVVQSPRYKIIEKKQPVAFWCNPISGHNTLYWYLQNLGQGPELLIRYENEEAVDDSQLPKDRFSAERLKGVDSTLKIQPAELGDSAVYLCASSKDGTLNEQFFGPGTRLTVL.

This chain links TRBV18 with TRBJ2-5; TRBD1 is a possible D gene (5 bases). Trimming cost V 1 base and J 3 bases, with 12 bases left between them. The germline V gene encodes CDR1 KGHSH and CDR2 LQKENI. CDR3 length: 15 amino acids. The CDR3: CASSPQAREKETQYF. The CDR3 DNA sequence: TGTGCCAGCTCACCACAGGCCAGGGAAAAAGAGACCCAGTACTTC. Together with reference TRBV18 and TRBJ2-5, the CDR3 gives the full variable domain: NAGVMQNPRHLVRRRGQEARLRCSPMKGHSHVYWYRQLPEEGLKFMVYLQKENIIDESGMPKERFSAEFPKEGPSILRIQQVVRGDSAAYFCASSPQAREKETQYFGPGTRLLVL.

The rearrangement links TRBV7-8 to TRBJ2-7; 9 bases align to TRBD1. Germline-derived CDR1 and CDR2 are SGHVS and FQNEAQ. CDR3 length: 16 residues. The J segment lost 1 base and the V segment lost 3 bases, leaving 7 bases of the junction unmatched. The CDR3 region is CASSFGGQGVSYEQYF. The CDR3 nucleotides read TGTGCCAGCAGCTTCGGGGGACAGGGCGTTTCCTACGAGCAGTACTTC.

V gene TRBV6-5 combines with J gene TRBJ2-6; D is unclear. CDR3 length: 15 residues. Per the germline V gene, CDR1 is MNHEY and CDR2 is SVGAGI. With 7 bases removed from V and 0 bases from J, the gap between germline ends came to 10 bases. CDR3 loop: CASKQATSGANVLTF. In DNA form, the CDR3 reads TGTGCCAGCAAGCAAGCCACCTCTGGGGCCAACGTCCTGACTTTC.

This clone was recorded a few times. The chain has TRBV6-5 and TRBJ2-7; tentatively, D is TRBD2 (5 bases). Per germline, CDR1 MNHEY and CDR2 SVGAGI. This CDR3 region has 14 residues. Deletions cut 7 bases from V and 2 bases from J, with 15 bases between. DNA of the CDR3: TGTGCCAGCAAGATGTGGACGGGGACCTACGAGCAGTACTTC. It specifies CASKMWTGTYEQYF.

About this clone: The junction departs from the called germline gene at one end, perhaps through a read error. The CDR3 DNA follows: TGTGCCAGCAGCACCCGACCCTATGGCCACACCTTC. It encodes CASSTRPYGHTF. The rearrangement links TRBV9 to TRBJ1-2; no definite D call. The CDR3 runs to 12 residues. Per germline, CDR1 SGDLS and CDR2 YYNGEE.

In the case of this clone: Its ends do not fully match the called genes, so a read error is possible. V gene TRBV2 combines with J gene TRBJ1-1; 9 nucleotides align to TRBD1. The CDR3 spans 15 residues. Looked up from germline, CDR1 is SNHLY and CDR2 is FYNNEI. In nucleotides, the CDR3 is TGTGCCAGCGGTGAACAGGGGGCCGAGGCCACTGAAGCTTTCTTT. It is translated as CASGEQGAEATEAFF.

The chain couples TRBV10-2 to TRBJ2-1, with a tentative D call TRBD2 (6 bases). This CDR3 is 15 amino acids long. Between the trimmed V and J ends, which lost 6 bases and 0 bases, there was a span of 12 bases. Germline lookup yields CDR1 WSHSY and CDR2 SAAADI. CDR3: CASSGVAVSYNEQFF. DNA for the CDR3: TGCGCCAGCAGCGGGGTAGCGGTCTCCTACAATGAGCAGTTCTTC.

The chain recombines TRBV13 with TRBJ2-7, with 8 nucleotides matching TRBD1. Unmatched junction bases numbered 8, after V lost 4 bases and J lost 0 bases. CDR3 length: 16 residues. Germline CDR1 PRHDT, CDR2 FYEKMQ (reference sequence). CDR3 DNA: TGTGCCAGCAGCTCAGGGGGCTTTACCTTCTCCTACGAGCAGTACTTC. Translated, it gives CASSSGGFTFSYEQYF.